The clone carrying this T cell receptor beta chain was observed a handful of times. Its antigen is currently unknown. In each case, RNA was isolated and then reverse transcribed into cDNA as the sequencing template. Sequencing was performed with immunoSEQ multiplex PCR; in TCRdb, only in-frame clones are kept and a portion is missing. Found here are some 190,000 clones, approximately 50% of them singletons; the top ten hold around 9.1%. This sample was taken from a study of CD8+ T cells in alopecia areata. Findings and caveats of the study: The study found that many expanded lesional clones persisted in scalp and blood during tofacitinib. There was only one nonresponder, so it was unclear how baseline CD8+ expansion relates to response.

CDR1 SQVTM and CDR2 ANQGSEA come from the germline V gene. V lost 0 bases, J lost 3 bases, and 7 bases stayed unmatched. The CDR3 is 15 residues long. The sample's treatment: oral pan-JAK inhibitor, 5-10 mg twice daily. Sample: CD8+ T cells sorted from blood, taken between weeks 51 and 54, from a patient treated with tofacitinib. The gene calls are TRBV29-1 and TRBJ1-2; 7 bases line up with TRBD1. This sequence originates from a human donor with alopecia areata. This chain's CDR3 is CSVEDAYRGHYGYTF. The CDR3, as DNA: TGCAGCGTTGAAGATGCCTACAGGGGACACTATGGCTACACCTTC.